This T cell receptor beta chain emerged from a study of T cells after yellow fever vaccination. V was shortened by 3 bases and J by 0 bases, with 10 bases between the two germline ends. This CDR3 comprises 15 residues. Germline V gives CDR1 KGHSH, CDR2 LQKENI. This clonotype has a count of ten or more. Each CDR3 protein gets one entry after TCRdb re-called the 5' RACE reads with MiXCR. The table lists a few hundred thousand distinct CDR3 sequences, 6.2% of them singletons. The specimen comprised PBMCs, sampled 5 days after the yellow fever booster vaccination. This clonotype originated in a man aged 25-40 years who received the YFV17D yellow fever vaccine. J is TRBJ2-3 and V is TRBV18; perhaps TRBD2 as D (6 bases). The CDR3 coding sequence is TGTGCCAGCTCACCTATCGCGGGGAGCACAGATACGCAGTATTTT. It encodes CASSPIAGSTDTQYF.